The present entry profiles one T cell receptor (beta chain) with its context. The record originates from a study of blood T cell repertoires in COVID-19. At the level of the study: Donors in the United States, Italy and Spain gave samples during acute or convalescent COVID-19. T cells, B-cell-depleted T cells, or PBMCs supplied cDNA or gDNA.

Original data processing: Amplification from reference gene primers served as the basis for estimated nucleated cell counts. Sequencing used immunoSEQ multiplex PCR; TCRdb keeps in-frame clones, though not all of them. That table supplies the V and J calls and clone size; D and trimming were determined from the DNA. The profile shows 120,000 or so clones, around 81% of them singletons. Germline assignment: CDR1 SGHNT and CDR2 YYREEE (reference sequence). The V segment lost 2 bases and the J segment 2 bases; nucleotides outside the gene matches: 8. This CDR3 is built from 17 residues. The sequence was collected from a man between 60 and 75 years old with acute or convalescent COVID-19. J is TRBJ1-2 and V is TRBV5-4, with 11 bases that match TRBD1. The material sequenced was peripheral blood. The CDR3 loop is CASSFLTRTGGNYGYTF. The CDR3 DNA follows: TGTGCCAGCAGCTTTCTTACTCGGACAGGGGGCAACTATGGCTACACCTTC.